The T cell receptor beta chain described here comes from a study of shared clonotypes between healthy human individuals. The data were produced by immunoSEQ multiplex PCR, yet TCRdb's version contains in-frame clones alone and is incomplete. The sample lists about 1.5 million clones, around 97% occurring once. CDR1 is MNHEY, CDR2 SMNVEV, per germline (reference sequence). With 11 bases clipped from V and 10 bases from J, the junction kept 7 bases outside the gene matches. This CDR3 has 11 amino acids. The sequenced sample was naive CD4+ T cells sorted from blood. Subset specified: CD45RA+ positively selected. This chain joins TRBV27 and TRBJ1-5; 8 nucleotides align to TRBD1. The source is a man aged 30 to 45 in good health. CDR3 bases: TGTGCCGCAGGACAGGGTTTACCCCAGCATTTT. Translating gives CAAGQGLPQHF.